This T cell receptor (beta chain) was obtained from a study of graft-versus-host responses after intestinal transplantation. General study results and limits: Recipient marrow showed GvH clones, some seen first in ileum or blood.

With 7 bases removed from V and 2 bases from J, the gap between germline ends came to 15 bases. Per the germline V gene, CDR1 is MNHNS and CDR2 is SASEGT. CDR3 length: 14 amino acids. Worth noting for this clone: As yet, its antigen is unknown.

Profiling relied on immunoSEQ multiplex PCR, and the TCRdb table lists in-frame clones only, not all of them. Of tens of thousands of clones listed, 80% to 90% are singletons. This chain connects TRBV6-1 to TRBJ2-7; the D gene is possibly TRBD1 (5 bases). Sequenced here: unstimulated CD8+ T cells sorted from spleen or lymph node cells, sampled before intestinal transplant. The TCR originated in a human donor who received an intestinal transplant. Here the CDR3 DNA reads TGTGCCAGCACCCCCCGACAGTTTCCCTACGAGCAGTACTTC. Translated, it gives CASTPRQFPYEQYF.